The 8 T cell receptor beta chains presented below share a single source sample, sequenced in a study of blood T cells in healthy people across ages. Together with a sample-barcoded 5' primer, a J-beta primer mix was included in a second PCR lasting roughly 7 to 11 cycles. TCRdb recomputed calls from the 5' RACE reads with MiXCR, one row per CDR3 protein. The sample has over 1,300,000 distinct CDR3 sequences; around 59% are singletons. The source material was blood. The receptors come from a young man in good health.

The DNA for the CDR3 is TGCGCCAGCAGCTGGGAGACTAGCGGGAGAACCAAAAACATTCAGTACTTC. Translating it yields CASSWETSGRTKNIQYF. The chain combines TRBV5-1 with TRBJ2-7, with 12 bases matching TRBD2. The J call could be wrong; TRBJ2-4 is a better fit for the DNA end. The CDR3 is 17 amino acids. Germline assignment: CDR1 SGHRS and CDR2 YFSETQ.

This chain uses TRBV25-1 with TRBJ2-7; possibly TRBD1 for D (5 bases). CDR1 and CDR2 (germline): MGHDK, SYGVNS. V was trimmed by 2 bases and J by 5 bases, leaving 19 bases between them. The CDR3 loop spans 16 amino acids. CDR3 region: CASSERSMGRPHEQYF. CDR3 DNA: TGTGCCAGCAGTGAAAGATCGATGGGGCGCCCCCACGAGCAGTACTTC.

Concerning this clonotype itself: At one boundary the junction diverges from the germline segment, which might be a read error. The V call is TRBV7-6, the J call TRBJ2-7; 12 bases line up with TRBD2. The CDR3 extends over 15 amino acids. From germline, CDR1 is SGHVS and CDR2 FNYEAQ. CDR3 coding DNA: TGTGCCGGCAGACAAGGACTAGCGGGGAGCAACGAGCAGTACTTC. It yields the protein CAGRQGLAGSNEQYF.

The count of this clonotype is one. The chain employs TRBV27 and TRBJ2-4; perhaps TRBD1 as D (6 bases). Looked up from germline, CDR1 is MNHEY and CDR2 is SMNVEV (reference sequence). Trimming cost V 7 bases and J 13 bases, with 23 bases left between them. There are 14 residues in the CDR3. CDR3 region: CASNLGHTPYEQYF. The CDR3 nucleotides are TGTGCCAGCAATTTGGGACATACCCCTTATGAGCAGTACTTC.

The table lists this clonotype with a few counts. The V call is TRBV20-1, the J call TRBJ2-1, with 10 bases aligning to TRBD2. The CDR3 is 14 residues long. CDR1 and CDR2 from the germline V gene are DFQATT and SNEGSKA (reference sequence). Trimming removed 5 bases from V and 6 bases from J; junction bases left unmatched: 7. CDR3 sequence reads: CSASLLAGINEQFF. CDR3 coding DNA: TGCAGTGCTTCTCTACTAGCGGGGATCAATGAGCAGTTCTTC.

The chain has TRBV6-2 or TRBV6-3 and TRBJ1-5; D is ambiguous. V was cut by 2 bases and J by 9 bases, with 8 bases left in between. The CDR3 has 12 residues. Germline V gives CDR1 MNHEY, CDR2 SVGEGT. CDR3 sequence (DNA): TGTGCCAGCAGTTACCCCCAGCGGCCCCAGCATTTT. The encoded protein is CASSYPQRPQHF.

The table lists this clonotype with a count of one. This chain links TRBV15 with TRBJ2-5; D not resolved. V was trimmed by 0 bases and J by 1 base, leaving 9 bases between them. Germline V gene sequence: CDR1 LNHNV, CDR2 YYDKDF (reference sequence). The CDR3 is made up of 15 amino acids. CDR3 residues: CATSRDSGAQETQYF. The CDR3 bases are TGTGCCACCAGCAGAGATTCCGGAGCCCAAGAGACCCAGTACTTC.

The CDR3 bases are TGTGCCAGCAGTTCCCTACTAGCGGACCAAGAGACCCAGTACTTC. Encoded protein: CASSSLLADQETQYF. The gene calls are TRBV27 and TRBJ2-5; 8 bases agree with TRBD2. V lost 4 bases, J lost 0 bases, and 4 bases stayed unmatched. This CDR3 has 15 residues. Germline assignment: CDR1 MNHEY and CDR2 SMNVEV (reference sequence).